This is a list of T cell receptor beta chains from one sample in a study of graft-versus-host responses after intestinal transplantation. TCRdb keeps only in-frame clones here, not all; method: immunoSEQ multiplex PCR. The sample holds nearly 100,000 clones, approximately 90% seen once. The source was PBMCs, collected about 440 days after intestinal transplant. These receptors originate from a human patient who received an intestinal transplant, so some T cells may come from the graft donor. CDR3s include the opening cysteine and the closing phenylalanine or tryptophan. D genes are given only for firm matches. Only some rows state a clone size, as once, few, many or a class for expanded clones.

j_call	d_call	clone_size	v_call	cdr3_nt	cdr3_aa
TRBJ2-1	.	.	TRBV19	TGTGCCAGTAGTATGATCGTGACACAGGAGCAGTTCTTC	CASSMIVTQEQFF
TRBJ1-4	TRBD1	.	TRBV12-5	TGTGCTAGTGGATGGGACAGGGGGCCAGAAAAACTGTTTTTT	CASGWDRGPEKLFF
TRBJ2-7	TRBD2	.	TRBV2	TGTGCCAGCAGTGAAGCGCGGGGAGGGCGGTACGAGCAGTACTTC	CASSEARGGRYEQYF
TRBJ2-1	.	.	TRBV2	TGTGCCAGCAGGGGGGACTCAGCCTACTACAATGAGCAGTTCTTC	CASRGDSAYYNEQFF
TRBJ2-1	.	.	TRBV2	TGTGCCAGCACCTCCCTTTTCAGCTCCTACAATGAGCAGTTCTTC	CASTSLFSSYNEQFF
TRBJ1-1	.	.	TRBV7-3	TGTGCCAGCAGCTTAATTTCTGAGACTGAAGCTTTCTTT	CASSLISETEAFF
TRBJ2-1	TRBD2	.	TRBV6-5	TGTGCCAGCAGTCTAGCGGAGGGAAACAATGAGCAGTTCTTC	CASSLAEGNNEQFF
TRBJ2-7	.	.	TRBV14	TGTGCCAGCAGCCCCCTTGCAGGTATCTACGAGCAGTACTTC	CASSPLAGIYEQYF
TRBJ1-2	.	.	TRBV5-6	TGTGCCAGCAGCCCGGCCCTACAGGGAAGCGGCTATGGCTACACCTTC	CASSPALQGSGYGYTF
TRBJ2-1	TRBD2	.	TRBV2	TGTGCCAGCGGGGGAGGGGCGGGGATAACGCACGGTGAGCAGTTCTTC	CASGGGAGITHGEQFF
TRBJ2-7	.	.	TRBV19	TGTGCCAGTAGTATGGACAGAACCTACGAGCAGTACTTC	CASSMDRTYEQYF
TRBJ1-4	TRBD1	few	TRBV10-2	TGCGCCAGCAGTCCCGTCAGGGGGGCTGAAAAACTGTTTTTT	CASSPVRGAEKLFF
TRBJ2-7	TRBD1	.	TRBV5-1	TGCGCCAGCAGCTTGGGGACAGGGGGCTACGAGCAGTACTTC	CASSLGTGGYEQYF
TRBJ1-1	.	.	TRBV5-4	TGTGCCAGCAGCTTGGGCCCCCTGAACACTGAAGCTTTCTTT	CASSLGPLNTEAFF
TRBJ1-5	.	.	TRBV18	TGTGCCAGCTCACCGGGGCAGAATGATCAGCCCCAGCATTTT	CASSPGQNDQPQHF
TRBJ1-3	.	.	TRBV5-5	TGTGCCAGCAGTTATACAGCGAGCTCTGGAAACACCATATATTTT	CASSYTASSGNTIYF
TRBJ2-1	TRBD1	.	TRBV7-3	TGTGCCAGCAGCCGGGACAGGGGGTGGAATGAGCAGTTCTTC	CASSRDRGWNEQFF
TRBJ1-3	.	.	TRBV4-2	TGTGCCAGCAGCCAAGAGGCCCAGGGCGGAAACACCATATATTTT	CASSQEAQGGNTIYF
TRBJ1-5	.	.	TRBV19	TGTGCCAGTAGCGCAGGGCCCCAGCCCCAGCATTTT	CASSAGPQPQHF
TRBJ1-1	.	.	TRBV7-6	TGTGCCAGCAGCTTAGGGACGGAGACTGAAGCTTTCTTT	CASSLGTETEAFF
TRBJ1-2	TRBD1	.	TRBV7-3	TGTGCCAGCAGCTCGGGGACAGGGAGTGGGAACTATGGCTACACCTTC	CASSSGTGSGNYGYTF
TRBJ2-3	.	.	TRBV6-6	TGTGCCAGCACAGGGTATAAGCAGTATTTT	CASTGYKQYF
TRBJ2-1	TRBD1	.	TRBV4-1	TGCGCCAGCACAGGGGGCAATGAGCAGTTCTTC	CASTGGNEQFF
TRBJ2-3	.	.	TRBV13	TGTGCCAGCAGCTTAGGCCTAGATACGCAGTATTTT	CASSLGLDTQYF
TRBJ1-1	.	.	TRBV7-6	TGTGCCAGCAGCTTAGTCGGGGGGGAGAACACTGAAGCTTTCTTT	CASSLVGGENTEAFF
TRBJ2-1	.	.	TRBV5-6	TGTGCCAGCAGCGGTTCACATGAGCAGTTCTTC	CASSGSHEQFF
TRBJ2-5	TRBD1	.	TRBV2	TGTGCCAGCAGTGAAGCAGGGACAGGGGGGGAGACCCAGTACTTC	CASSEAGTGGETQYF
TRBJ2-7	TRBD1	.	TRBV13	TGTGCCAGCAGCTTGGGACAGGGGACTCTCTACGAGCAGTACTTC	CASSLGQGTLYEQYF
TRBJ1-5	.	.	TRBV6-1	TGTGCCAGCATCGAGGGTGGTGGCAATCAGCCCCAGCATTTT	CASIEGGGNQPQHF
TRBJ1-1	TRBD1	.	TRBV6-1	TGTGCCAGCAGTCTACAGGGGTACACTGAAGCTTTCTTT	CASSLQGYTEAFF
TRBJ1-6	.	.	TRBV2	TGTGCCAGCAGTGGGCAGGGAAAGTCTGCTGGTTCACCCCTCCACTTT	CASSGQGKSAGSPLHF
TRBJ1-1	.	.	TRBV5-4	TGTGCCAGCAGCTTGGACAGGAACACTGAAGCTTTCTTT	CASSLDRNTEAFF
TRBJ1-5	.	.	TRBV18	TGTGCCAGCTCACCCGGGGATGAACAGCCCCAGCATTTT	CASSPGDEQPQHF
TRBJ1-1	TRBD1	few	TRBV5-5	TGTGCCAGCAGCTTGCGAGGGACAGGAACGAACACTGAAGCTTTCTTT	CASSLRGTGTNTEAFF
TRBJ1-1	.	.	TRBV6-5	TGTGCCAGCAGTTACGTGATGGGGTTCGATGAAGCTTTCTTT	CASSYVMGFDEAFF
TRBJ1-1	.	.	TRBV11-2	TGTGCCAGCAGCTTGGAGGGGAACACTGAAGCTTTCTTT	CASSLEGNTEAFF
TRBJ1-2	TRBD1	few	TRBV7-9	TGTGCGCCAGGGGCCCGGGACAGCCGAGGCTATGGCTACACCTTC	CAPGARDSRGYGYTF
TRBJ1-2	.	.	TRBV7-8	TGTGCCAGCAGCCCGAGGGGTGGCACACTAAGTGGCTACACCTTC	CASSPRGGTLSGYTF
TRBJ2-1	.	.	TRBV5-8	TGTGCCAGCAGCTTGGGGGGGCAGGGTGAGCAGTTCTTC	CASSLGGQGEQFF
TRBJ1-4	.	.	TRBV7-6	TGTGCCAGCAGCTCCAGACGGACGGGGGAACTGTTTTTT	CASSSRRTGELFF
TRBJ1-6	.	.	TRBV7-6	TGTGCCAGCAGCTTAGCGCCTAGGACATCGGGTGGCAATTCACCCCTCCACTTT	CASSLAPRTSGGNSPLHF
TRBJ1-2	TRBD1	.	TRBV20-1	TGCAGCACCCGGACAGGGGATGGCTACACCTTC	CSTRTGDGYTF
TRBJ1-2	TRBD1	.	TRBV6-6	TGTGCCACCCAGGGGGACTATGGCTACACCTTC	CATQGDYGYTF
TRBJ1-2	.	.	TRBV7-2	TGTGCCAGCAGCTTAGTTGGGGTCTCCCAAGGCTACACCTTC	CASSLVGVSQGYTF
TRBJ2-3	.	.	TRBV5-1	TGCGCCAGCAGCCCGGGGTTGAGGACGAGCACAGATACGCAGTATTTT	CASSPGLRTSTDTQYF
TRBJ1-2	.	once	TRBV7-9	TGTGCCAGCAGCTTAGGAACAGCGAACTATGGCTACACCTTC	CASSLGTANYGYTF
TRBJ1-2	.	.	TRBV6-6	TGTGCCAGCAGGGCGCCAGGGAGGGGCTACACCTTC	CASRAPGRGYTF
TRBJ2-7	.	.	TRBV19	TGTGCCAGTACCGGGACAACTTACGAGCAGTACTTC	CASTGTTYEQYF
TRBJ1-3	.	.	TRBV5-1	TGCGCCAGCAGCTTGGGGCGGACTCTCTCTGGAAACACCATATATTTT	CASSLGRTLSGNTIYF
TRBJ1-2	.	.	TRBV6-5	TGTGCCAGCAGTTACGGGGCAGGGAACGGCTACACCTTC	CASSYGAGNGYTF
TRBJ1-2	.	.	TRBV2	TGTGCCAGCACCTCCGGGAGGTTTGGGTATGGCTACACCTTC	CASTSGRFGYGYTF
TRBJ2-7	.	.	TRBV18	TGTGCCAGCTCACCCGGTTACGCAGCCAGAGAGCAGTACTTC	CASSPGYAAREQYF